Detailed here is one T cell receptor beta chain. In TCRdb, the 5' RACE reads were re-called with MiXCR into one record per CDR3 protein. This sample has fewer than 600,000 distinct CDR3 sequences, with about a fifth found just once. This entry belongs to a study of T-cell memory formation after mild COVID-19. The CDR3 sequence is 14 residues long. Trimming took 3 bases from V and 4 from J, leaving 13 bases between them. Germline V gives CDR1 MNHEY, CDR2 SVGAGI. The sequence derives from an adult woman who had mild COVID-19 (a few samples of this study predate the infection). Cell type and time point are not known. The rearrangement uses TRBV6-5 and TRBJ2-7, with D possibly TRBD1 on 6 matching bases. The specimen was PBMCs or a T cell subset sorted from them (not recorded which). Here the CDR3 DNA reads TGTGCCAGCAGTTATCGACAGGAGGAGTACGAGCAGTACTTC. Translation: CASSYRQEEYEQYF.